These T cell receptor beta chains were read from a single sample in a study of PD-1 blockade in classical Hodgkin lymphoma. The repertoire was sequenced with immunoSEQ multiplex PCR; TCRdb's copy has only in-frame clones and lacks some. The table includes about 30,000 clones, roughly 80% detected once. Sequencing used CD4+ T cells from blood, obtained before the fourth cycle of nivolumab. The receptors stem from a human donor with classical Hodgkin lymphoma. The CDR3 runs from the conserved cysteine through the conserved F or W. Each record gives: V gene, J gene, D gene, clone size, CDR3 DNA, CDR3 protein. The D gene is left open where the match is weak. Clone size is not always given. Where it is, it says once, few, many or a class for expanded clones.

>TRBV4-1|TRBJ1-4|TRBD1|-
TGCGCCAGCAGCCCGGACAGGGAAAAGGATGAAAAACTGTTTTTT
CASSPDREKDEKLFF
>TRBV5-1|TRBJ1-3|-|-
TGCGCCAGCAGCTTGGGTCAGATCTCTGGAAACACCATATATTTT
CASSLGQISGNTIYF
>TRBV5-1|TRBJ2-5|-|-
TGCGCCAGCAGCTCGATTGGGGGGATCCAAGAGACCCAGTACTTC
CASSSIGGIQETQYF
>TRBV5-1|TRBJ1-1|-|-
TGCGCCAGCAGCCTCCTAACCACCGACAGCGAAGCTTTCTTT
CASSLLTTDSEAFF
>TRBV6-5|TRBJ2-7|-|-
TGTGCCAGCAGTTCCTCTGACGGAAACTACGAGCAGTACTTC
CASSSSDGNYEQYF
>TRBV5-1|TRBJ1-1|-|-
TGCGCCAGCAGCTTGGTGGGCGTCAGGAACACTGAAGCTTTCTTT
CASSLVGVRNTEAFF
>TRBV7-9|TRBJ2-2|-|-
TGTGCCAGCAGCTTACGGGGGACCGGGGAGCTGTTTTTT
CASSLRGTGELFF
>TRBV6-4|TRBJ2-2|TRBD2|-
TGTGCCAGCAGTGCTCTAGCGGGGGTCACAAACACCGGGGAGCTGTTTTTT
CASSALAGVTNTGELFF
>TRBV5-1|TRBJ1-5|-|-
TGCGCCAGCAGCTCCCGGGCCCAACCCTACGATCAGCCCCAGCATTTT
CASSSRAQPYDQPQHF
>TRBV6-5|TRBJ1-2|TRBD1|-
TGTGCCAGCATGGGCAGGGGGGAGGACTATGGCTACACCTTC
CASMGRGEDYGYTF
>TRBV5-1|TRBJ1-5|-|-
TGCGCCAGCAGCTTGATAGGAAATCAGCCCCAGCATTTT
CASSLIGNQPQHF
>TRBV19|TRBJ1-2|-|-
TGTGCCAGTAGTACTTCGACAGGAACTATCTATGGCTACACCTTC
CASSTSTGTIYGYTF
>TRBV7-8|TRBJ1-2|-|-
TGTGCCAGCAGCTTAGGTGGGGGCGCGGATGGCTACACCTTC
CASSLGGGADGYTF
>TRBV14|TRBJ2-3|TRBD2|-
TGTGCCAGCGCACAGAGGGCGGGGGGTCCAGATACGCAGTATTTT
CASAQRAGGPDTQYF
>TRBV30|TRBJ1-3|-|-
TGTGCCTGGAGTGTACTTCCGGGACTCTCTGGAAACACCATATATTTT
CAWSVLPGLSGNTIYF
>TRBV5-1|TRBJ2-1|-|-
TGCGCCAGCAACCACCGGGTTCTAGATGGGGCTAATGAGCAGTTCTTC
CASNHRVLDGANEQFF
>TRBV5-1|TRBJ2-7|-|-
TGCGCCAGCAGCTTGCAGAGGGCCTCAAGCTCCTACGAGCAGTACTTC
CASSLQRASSSYEQYF
>TRBV5-1|TRBJ1-3|TRBD1|-
TGCGCCAGCAGCTTGGCGGGACAGCTGTCTTCTGGAAACACCATATATTTT
CASSLAGQLSSGNTIYF
>TRBV5-1|TRBJ1-2|-|-
TGCGCCAGCAGCCTCGGGACAAACTATGGCTACACCTTC
CASSLGTNYGYTF
>TRBV6-5|TRBJ1-2|TRBD1|-
TGTGCCAGCCTCGGAACGGGACAGGGTCTCGGTGGCTACACCTTC
CASLGTGQGLGGYTF
>TRBV2|TRBJ1-1|-|-
TGTGCCAGCAGGAACAATCTTCGGGGTGAAGCTTTCTTT
CASRNNLRGEAFF
>TRBV5-1|TRBJ2-1|TRBD2|-
TGCGCCAGCAGCTTGGTTCTAGCGGGGGGTTATGAGCAGTTCTTC
CASSLVLAGGYEQFF
>TRBV19|TRBJ1-5|TRBD1|-
TGTGCCAGTAGGAAGGGACAGGGACAGCCCCAGCATTTT
CASRKGQGQPQHF
>TRBV5-1|TRBJ2-7|-|-
TGCGCCAGCAGCCCGGAGGGAAGCTCCTACGAGCAGTACTTC
CASSPEGSSYEQYF
>TRBV4-2|TRBJ2-5|-|-
TGTGCCAGCAGCCAAGAAATTCTCGCGGAGACCCAGTACTTC
CASSQEILAETQYF
>TRBV28|TRBJ1-6|TRBD1|-
TGTGCCAGCAGGTCGGACAGGGTTTTGTTTAATTCACCCCTCCACTTT
CASRSDRVLFNSPLHF
>TRBV21-1|TRBJ1-1|-|-
TGTGCCAGCACTAACAGGCGACCTTTCTTT
CASTNRRPFF
>TRBV5-1|TRBJ2-7|-|-
TGCGCCAGCAGCTTGGACTTGTACGAGCAGTACTTC
CASSLDLYEQYF
>TRBV19|TRBJ1-2|TRBD1|-
TGTGCCAGTAGTATGGGACAGGGGAGAAGCTACACCTTC
CASSMGQGRSYTF
>TRBV28|TRBJ1-5|-|-
TGTGCCAGCAGTTCTTATCTTCAGGGGATTTATCAGCCCCAGCATTTT
CASSSYLQGIYQPQHF
>TRBV7-2|TRBJ2-1|-|-
TGTGCCAGCAGCTTAGTCGGGCTAAGCTCCTACAATGAGCAGTTCTTC
CASSLVGLSSYNEQFF
>TRBV5-1|TRBJ2-7|TRBD2|-
TGCGCCAGCAGCGGGGGGGATAGATCCTACGAGCAGTACTTC
CASSGGDRSYEQYF
>TRBV6-5|TRBJ1-5|-|-
TGTGCCAGCAGGCGGGACGGCAATCAGCCCCAGCATTTT
CASRRDGNQPQHF
>TRBV5-1|TRBJ2-2|-|-
TGCGCCAGCAGCTTAGGAAACACCGGGGAGCTGTTTTTT
CASSLGNTGELFF
>TRBV28|TRBJ1-5|TRBD1|once
TGTGCCAGCAGTGCACGACAGGGAGCCCAGCATTTT
CASSARQGAQHF
>TRBV5-1|TRBJ1-3|-|-
TGCGCCAGCAGCTCGACAGGAAACTCTGGAAACACCATATATTTT
CASSSTGNSGNTIYF
>TRBV11-2|TRBJ1-5|-|few
TGTGCCAGCAGCTTCAGCGGCAATCAGCCCCAGCATTTT
CASSFSGNQPQHF
>TRBV5-1|TRBJ2-2|TRBD2|-
TGCGCCAGCAGCTTGAGCGGGGCGGACACCGGGGAGCTGTTTTTT
CASSLSGADTGELFF
>TRBV5-1|TRBJ2-7|TRBD1|-
TGCGCCAGCAGCTCGAACAGGGGGCGCGACGAGCAGTACTTC
CASSSNRGRDEQYF
>TRBV28|TRBJ2-6|-|-
TGTGCCAGCAGTCCTCCCGGGTTGGGGGCCAACGTCCTGACTTTC
CASSPPGLGANVLTF
>TRBV5-1|TRBJ2-7|-|few
TGCGCCAGCACCCCTGGGGGGGCACCTACCTACGAGCAGTACTTC
CASTPGGAPTYEQYF
>TRBV6-1|TRBJ2-1|-|-
TGTGCCAGCAGTTATCGGGACAACTACAATGAGCAGTTCTTC
CASSYRDNYNEQFF
>TRBV2|TRBJ1-6|-|once
TGTGCCAGCAGATCGGGGGTCGGTTCACCCCTCCACTTT
CASRSGVGSPLHF
>TRBV28|TRBJ1-6|TRBD1|-
TGTGCCAGCAGTTTTACCCGCGGGACAGCATATAATTCACCCCTCCACTTT
CASSFTRGTAYNSPLHF
>TRBV5-1|TRBJ1-5|-|once
TGCGCCAGCAGCTTGGATGGTCGGGAGGGAGCTCAGCCCCAGCATTTT
CASSLDGREGAQPQHF
>TRBV29-1|TRBJ1-1|-|-
TGCAGCGTCGCACAGGGAAGCACTGAAGCTTTCTTT
CSVAQGSTEAFF
>TRBV30|TRBJ2-5|TRBD2|-
TGTGCCTGCCTCCCCCCGGGGAGGGAAGAGACCCAGTACTTC
CACLPPGREETQYF
>TRBV4-2|TRBJ1-1|TRBD1|-
TGTGCCAGCAGCCGACAGGGCACTGAAGCTTTCTTT
CASSRQGTEAFF
>TRBV7-8|TRBJ2-7|-|-
TGTGCCAGCAGCTTCCGGCAGGGGTGGTACGAGCAGTACTTC
CASSFRQGWYEQYF
>TRBV5-1|TRBJ2-5|-|-
TGCGCCAGCAGCTTGGCGCCGGGGGTTGGAGAGACCCAGTACTTC
CASSLAPGVGETQYF